This T cell receptor beta chain was found in a study of T cells in Graves' hyperthyroidism and ophthalmopathy. The CDR3 regions of TCR beta were amplified from RNA transcripts. In the first-round RT-PCR of the TCR CDR3, the HTBI primer set was used. TCRdb re-called the multiplex PCR reads through MiXCR, storing one row per CDR3 protein. The data show 490,000 or so distinct CDR3 sequences, roughly 16% seen once. This clonotype was observed many times. This CDR3 has 15 amino acids. Deletions cut 3 bases from V and 6 bases from J, with 16 bases between. Germline CDR1 is SGHNT and CDR2 is YYREEE (reference sequence).

The specimen sequenced was blood. V gene TRBV5-4 combines with J gene TRBJ2-1; no reliable D call. This TCR was sampled from a woman between 25 and 40 years old with Graves' ophthalmopathy. The CDR3 coding sequence is TGTGCCAGCAGCTCTTCAGACACCCACCCCAATGAGCAGTTCTTC. This translates into CASSSSDTHPNEQFF.